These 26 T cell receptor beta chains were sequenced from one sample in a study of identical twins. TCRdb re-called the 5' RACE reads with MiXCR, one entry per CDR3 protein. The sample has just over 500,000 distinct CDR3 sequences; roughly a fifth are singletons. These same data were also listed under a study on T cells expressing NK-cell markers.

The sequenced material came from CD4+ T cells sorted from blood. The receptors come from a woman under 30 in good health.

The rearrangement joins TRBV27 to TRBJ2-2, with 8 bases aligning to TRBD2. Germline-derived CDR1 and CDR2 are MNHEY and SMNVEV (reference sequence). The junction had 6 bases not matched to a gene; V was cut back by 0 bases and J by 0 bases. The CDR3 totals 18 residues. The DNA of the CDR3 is TGTGCCAGCAGTTTATCCGTCCGGGGGGGGACGAACACCGGGGAGCTGTTTTTT. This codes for CASSLSVRGGTNTGELFF.

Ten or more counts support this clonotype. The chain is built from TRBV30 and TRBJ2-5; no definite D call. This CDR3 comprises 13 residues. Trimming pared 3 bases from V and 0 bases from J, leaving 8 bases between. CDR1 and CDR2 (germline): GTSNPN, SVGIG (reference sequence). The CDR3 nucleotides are TGTGCCTGGAGGGGTTGGAACCAAGAGACCCAGTACTTC. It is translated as CAWRGWNQETQYF.

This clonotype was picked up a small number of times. The CDR3 coding sequence is TGCAGTGCTAGAGAGCCAAATGGCGGCACAGATACGCAGTATTTT. Translated, it gives CSAREPNGGTDTQYF. The chain uses TRBV20-1 and TRBJ2-3; D uncertain. The length of the CDR3 is 15 residues. Per germline, CDR1 DFQATT and CDR2 SNEGSKA (reference sequence). V was shortened by 0 bases and J by 1 base, with 11 bases between the two germline ends.

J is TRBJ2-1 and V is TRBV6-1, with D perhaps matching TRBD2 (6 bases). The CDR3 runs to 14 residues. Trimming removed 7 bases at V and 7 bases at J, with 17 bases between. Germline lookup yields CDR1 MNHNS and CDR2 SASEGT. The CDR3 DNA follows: TGTGCCAGCAAGCCGGCCCTAGCGTCGAATGAGCAGTTCTTC. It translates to CASKPALASNEQFF.

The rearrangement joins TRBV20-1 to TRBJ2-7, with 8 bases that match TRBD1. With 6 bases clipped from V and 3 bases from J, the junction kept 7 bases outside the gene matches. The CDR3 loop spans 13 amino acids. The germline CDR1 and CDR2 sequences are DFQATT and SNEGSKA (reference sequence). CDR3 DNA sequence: TGCAGTGCCTACCCCAGGGGGCGCTACGAGCAGTACTTC. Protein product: CSAYPRGRYEQYF.

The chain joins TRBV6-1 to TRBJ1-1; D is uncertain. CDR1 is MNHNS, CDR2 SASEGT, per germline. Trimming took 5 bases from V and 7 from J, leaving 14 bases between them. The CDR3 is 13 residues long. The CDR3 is CASSRTRPDEAFF. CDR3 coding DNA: TGTGCCAGCAGTAGAACACGACCGGATGAAGCTTTCTTT.

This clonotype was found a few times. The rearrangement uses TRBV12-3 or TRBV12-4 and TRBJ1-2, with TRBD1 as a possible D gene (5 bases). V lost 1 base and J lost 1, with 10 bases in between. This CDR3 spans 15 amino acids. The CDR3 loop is CASSLVRQFNYGYTF. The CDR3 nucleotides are TGTGCCAGCAGTTTAGTAAGACAGTTTAACTATGGCTACACCTTC.

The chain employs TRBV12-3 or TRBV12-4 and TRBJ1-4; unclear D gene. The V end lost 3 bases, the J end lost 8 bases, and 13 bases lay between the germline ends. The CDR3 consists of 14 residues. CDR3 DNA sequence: TGTGCCAGCAGTTTTAATGGGGTTCGGGAAAAACTGTTTTTT. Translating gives CASSFNGVREKLFF.

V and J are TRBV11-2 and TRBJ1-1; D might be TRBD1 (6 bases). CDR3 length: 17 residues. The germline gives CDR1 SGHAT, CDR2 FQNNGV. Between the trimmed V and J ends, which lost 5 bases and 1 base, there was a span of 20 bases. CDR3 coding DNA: TGTGCCAGCAGCCTCAGGTGGGGCGACAGGTGGAACACTGAAGCTTTCTTT. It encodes CASSLRWGDRWNTEAFF.

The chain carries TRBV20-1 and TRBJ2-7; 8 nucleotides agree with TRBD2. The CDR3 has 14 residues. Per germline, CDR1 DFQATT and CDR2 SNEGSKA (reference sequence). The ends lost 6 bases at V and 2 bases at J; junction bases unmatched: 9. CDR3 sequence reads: CSAAGTRSAYEQYF. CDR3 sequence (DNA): TGCAGTGCAGCCGGGACTAGATCGGCCTACGAGCAGTACTTC.

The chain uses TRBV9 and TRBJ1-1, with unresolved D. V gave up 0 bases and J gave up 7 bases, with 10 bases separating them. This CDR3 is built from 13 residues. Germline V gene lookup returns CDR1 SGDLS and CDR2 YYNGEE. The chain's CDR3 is CASSVAESGEAFF. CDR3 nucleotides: TGTGCCAGCAGCGTAGCTGAAAGCGGTGAAGCTTTCTTT.

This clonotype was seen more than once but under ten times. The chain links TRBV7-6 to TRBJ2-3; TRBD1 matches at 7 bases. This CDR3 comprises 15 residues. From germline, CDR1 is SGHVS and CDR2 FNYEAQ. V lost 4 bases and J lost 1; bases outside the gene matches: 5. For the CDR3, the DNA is TGTGCCAGCAGCTCTTGGACAGGTGGCACAGATACGCAGTATTTT. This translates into CASSSWTGGTDTQYF.

The CDR3 DNA reads as TGCAGTGCTAGAGATCCTAGCCCTGCCTACAATGAGCAGTTCTTC. Amino acids: CSARDPSPAYNEQFF. V usage is TRBV20-1 and J usage is TRBJ2-1; tentative D call: TRBD2 (5 bases). Germline CDR1 and CDR2: DFQATT and SNEGSKA (reference sequence). The V gene lost 0 bases and the J gene lost 2 bases, with 11 bases spanning the gap. The CDR3 spans 15 residues.

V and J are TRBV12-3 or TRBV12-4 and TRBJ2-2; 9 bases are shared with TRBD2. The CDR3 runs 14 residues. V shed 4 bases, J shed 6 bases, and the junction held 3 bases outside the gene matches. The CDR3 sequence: CASSSAGGAGELFF. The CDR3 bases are TGTGCCAGCAGTTCAGCGGGGGGCGCCGGGGAGCTGTTTTTT.

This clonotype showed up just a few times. The CDR3 region has the DNA TGTGCCAGCAGCACAGGACAGGGAACCTATGGCTACACCTTC. Residues: CASSTGQGTYGYTF. The rearrangement joins TRBV2 to TRBJ1-2, with 8 bases fitting TRBD1. The CDR3 length is 14 residues. Germline CDR1 reads SNHLY; CDR2 reads FYNNEI. With V trimmed by 6 bases and J by 4 bases, 7 bases remained unmatched.

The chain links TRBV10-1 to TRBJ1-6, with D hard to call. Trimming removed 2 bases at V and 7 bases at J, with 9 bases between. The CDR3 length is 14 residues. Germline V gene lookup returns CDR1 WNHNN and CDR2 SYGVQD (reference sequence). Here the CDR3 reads CASSERPLNSPLHF. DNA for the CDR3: TGCGCCAGCAGTGAGAGGCCATTGAATTCACCCCTCCACTTT.

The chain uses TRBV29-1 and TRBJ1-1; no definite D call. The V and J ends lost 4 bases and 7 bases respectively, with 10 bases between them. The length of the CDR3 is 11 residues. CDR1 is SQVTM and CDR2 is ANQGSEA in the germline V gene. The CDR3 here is CSVGDIGEAFF. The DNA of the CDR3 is TGCAGCGTTGGGGATATAGGTGAAGCTTTCTTT.

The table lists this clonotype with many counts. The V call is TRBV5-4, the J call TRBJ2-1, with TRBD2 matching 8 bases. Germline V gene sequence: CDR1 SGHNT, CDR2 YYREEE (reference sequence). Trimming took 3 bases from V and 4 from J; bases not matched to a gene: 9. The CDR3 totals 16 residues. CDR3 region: CASSSTLAVGYNEQFF. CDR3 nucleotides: TGTGCCAGCAGCTCGACACTAGCGGTAGGTTACAATGAGCAGTTCTTC.

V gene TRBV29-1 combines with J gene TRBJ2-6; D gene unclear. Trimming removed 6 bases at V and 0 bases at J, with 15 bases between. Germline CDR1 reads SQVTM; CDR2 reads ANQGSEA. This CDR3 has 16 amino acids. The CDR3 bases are TGCAGCGTGCGCGGAACCTCGAACTCTGGGGCCAACGTCCTGACTTTC. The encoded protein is CSVRGTSNSGANVLTF.

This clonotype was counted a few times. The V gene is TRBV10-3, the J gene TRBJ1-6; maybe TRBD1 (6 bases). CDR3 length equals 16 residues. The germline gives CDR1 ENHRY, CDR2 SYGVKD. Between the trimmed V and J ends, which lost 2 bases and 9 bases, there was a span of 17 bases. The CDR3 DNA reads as TGTGCCATCAGTGAGGGGTGGGGACATAGAAGTTCACCCCTCCACTTT. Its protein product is CAISEGWGHRSSPLHF.

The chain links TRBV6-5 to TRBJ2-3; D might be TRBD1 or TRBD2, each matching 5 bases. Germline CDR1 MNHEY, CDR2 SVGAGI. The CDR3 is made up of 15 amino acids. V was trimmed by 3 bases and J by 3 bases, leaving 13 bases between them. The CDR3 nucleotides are TGTGCCAGCAGTTATAGGGAGTGGGGGACAGATACGCAGTATTTT. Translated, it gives CASSYREWGTDTQYF.

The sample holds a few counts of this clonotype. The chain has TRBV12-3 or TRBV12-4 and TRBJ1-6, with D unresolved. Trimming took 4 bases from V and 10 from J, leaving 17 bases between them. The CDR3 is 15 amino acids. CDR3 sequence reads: CASSSAGITWSPLHF. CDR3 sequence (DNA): TGTGCCAGCAGTTCCGCCGGGATAACCTGGTCACCCCTCCACTTT.

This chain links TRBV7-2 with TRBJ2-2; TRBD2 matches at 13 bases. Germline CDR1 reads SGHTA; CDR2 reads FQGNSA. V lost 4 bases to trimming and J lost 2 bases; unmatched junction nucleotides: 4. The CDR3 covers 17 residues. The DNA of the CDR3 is TGTGCCAGCAGCTCCAGACTAGCGGGAGGCAACACCGGGGAGCTGTTTTTT. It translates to CASSSRLAGGNTGELFF.

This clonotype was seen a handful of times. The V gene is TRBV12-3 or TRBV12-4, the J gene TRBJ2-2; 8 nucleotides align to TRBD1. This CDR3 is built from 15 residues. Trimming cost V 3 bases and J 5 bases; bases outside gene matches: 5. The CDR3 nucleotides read TGTGCCAGCAGTTTCGGTACAGGGGGGACCGGGGAGCTGTTTTTT. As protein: CASSFGTGGTGELFF.

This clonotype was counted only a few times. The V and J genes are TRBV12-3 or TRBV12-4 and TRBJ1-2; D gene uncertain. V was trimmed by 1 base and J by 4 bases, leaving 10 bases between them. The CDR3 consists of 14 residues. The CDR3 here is CASSLGSATYGYTF. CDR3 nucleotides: TGTGCCAGCAGTTTAGGAAGCGCGACCTATGGCTACACCTTC.

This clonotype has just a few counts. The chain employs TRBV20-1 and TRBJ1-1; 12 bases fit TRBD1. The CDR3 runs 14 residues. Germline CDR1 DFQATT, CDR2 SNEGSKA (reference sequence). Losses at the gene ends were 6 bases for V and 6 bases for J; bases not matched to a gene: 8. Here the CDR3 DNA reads TGCAGTGCACCTGGGGACAGGGGGCGGGCTGAAGCTTTCTTT. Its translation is CSAPGDRGRAEAFF.